This TCR beta chain was identified in a study of T cell repertoires in cytomegalovirus infection. As for the study in general: Recently identified HLA-C-restricted CMV epitopes were among the peptides used. CMV infection and matching HLA type were both indicated by public TCR beta signatures.

This clonotype was seen only a few times. What it binds is not known. TCRdb used MiXCR to reprocess the reads, holding one entry per CDR3 protein. The data show under 850,000 distinct CDR3 sequences, approximately 33% seen once. General observations from the study: Summed public TCR beta family frequency identified CMV carriers bearing the relevant HLA. HLA-C-restricted, CMV-specific TCR beta clonotypes were dominant ex vivo.

The sequence was collected from a human donor in good health (CMV status not recorded). Some clones in this sample may be carry-over from other donors' samples. Sequencing used cultured PBMCs, obtained from culture after CMV antigen stimulation.

CDR3 protein: CASSQNYQQGSYEQYF. DNA of the CDR3: TGTGCCAGCAGCCAAAATTATCAACAGGGCTCCTACGAGCAGTACTTC. The rearrangement joins TRBV7-9 to TRBJ2-7, with a possible D match to TRBD1 (6 bases). This CDR3 has 16 amino acids. Looked up from germline, CDR1 is SEHNR and CDR2 is FQNEAQ (reference sequence). Trimming shortened V by 5 bases and J by 0 bases, and 17 bases separated the two germline ends.